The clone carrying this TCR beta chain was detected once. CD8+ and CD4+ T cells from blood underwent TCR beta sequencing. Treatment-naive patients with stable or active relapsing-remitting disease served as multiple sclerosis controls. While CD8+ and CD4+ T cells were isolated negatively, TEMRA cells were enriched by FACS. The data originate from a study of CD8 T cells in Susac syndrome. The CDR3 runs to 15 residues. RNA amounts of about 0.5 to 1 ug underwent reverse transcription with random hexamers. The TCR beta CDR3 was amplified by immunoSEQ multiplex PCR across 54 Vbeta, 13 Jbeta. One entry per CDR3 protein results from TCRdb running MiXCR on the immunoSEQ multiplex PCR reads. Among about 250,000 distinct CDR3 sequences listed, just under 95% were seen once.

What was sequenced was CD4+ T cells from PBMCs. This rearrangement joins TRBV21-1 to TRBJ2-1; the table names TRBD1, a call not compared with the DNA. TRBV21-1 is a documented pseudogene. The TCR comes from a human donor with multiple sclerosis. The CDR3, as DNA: TGTGCCAGCAGCATACCACAGGGGACCTACAATGAGCAGTTCTTC. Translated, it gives CASSIPQGTYNEQFF.